Below are 27 T cell receptor beta chains sequenced from a single sample in a study of blood T cell repertoires in COVID-19. TCRdb's copy holds only in-frame clones and misses some; the assay was immunoSEQ multiplex PCR. Here the sample spans a few hundred thousand clones, roughly 84% being singletons. Sequenced input: PBMCs or T cells enriched from blood (not recorded which). The receptors derive from a woman aged 25 to 39 who had recovered from COVID-19.

The chain has TRBV27 and TRBJ2-7; 7 bases agree with TRBD1. This CDR3 contains 12 residues. Unmatched junction bases numbered 2, after V lost 3 bases and J lost 6 bases. Germline V gene sequence: CDR1 MNHEY, CDR2 SMNVEV (reference sequence). CDR3 loop: CASSFSGGEQYF. The CDR3 DNA is TGTGCCAGCAGTTTTTCAGGGGGCGAGCAGTACTTC.

Points on this clone: Its ends do not fully match the called genes, so a read error is possible. This chain uses TRBV7-7 with TRBJ2-1; 7 nucleotides match TRBD1. Germline values: CDR1 SSHAT, CDR2 FNYEAQ (reference sequence). This CDR3 is built from 17 residues. CDR3 amino acids: CASSPKTGYGPYNEQFF. The CDR3 DNA reads TGTGCTAGCAGCCCTAAGACAGGGTACGGCCCCTACAATGAGCAGTTCTTC.

The chain joins TRBV6-6 to TRBJ2-7, with a tentative D call TRBD1 (5 bases). V was pared by 6 bases and J by 7 bases, with 10 bases between. CDR1 MNHNY and CDR2 SVGAGI come from the germline V gene (reference sequence). The CDR3 sequence is 11 residues long. The CDR3 spells CASSHQGEQYF. The CDR3 nucleotides read TGTGCCAGCAGCCACCAGGGAGAGCAGTACTTC.

The chain is built from TRBV2 and TRBJ2-2; perhaps TRBD2 as D (6 bases). The CDR3 runs 14 residues. V gave up 4 bases and J gave up 7 bases, with 13 bases separating them. Germline CDR1 and CDR2: SNHLY and FYNNEI. The CDR3 DNA follows: TGTGCCAGCAGTGTTAAATTCGGGGGCGGGGAGCTGTTTTTT. Translated, it gives CASSVKFGGGELFF.

The V gene is TRBV28, the J gene TRBJ2-7, with 8 bases lining up with TRBD2. This CDR3 has 13 residues. In germline, CDR1 is MDHEN, CDR2 SYDVKM. V lost 10 bases, J lost 1 base, and 6 bases stayed unmatched. CDR3 in amino acids: CAIREGSSYEQYF. CDR3 sequence (DNA): TGTGCCATCCGGGAGGGGTCGTCCTACGAGCAGTACTTC. The full variable domain, completed using reference TRBV28 and TRBJ2-7, is DVKVTQSSRYLVKRTGEKVFLECVQDMDHENMFWYRQDPGLGLRLIYFSYDVKMKEKGDIPEGYSVSREKKERFSLILESASTNQTSMYLCAIREGSSYEQYFGPGTRLTVT.

The chain links TRBV13 to TRBJ2-3, with D possibly being TRBD2 (6 bases). Trimming took off 5 bases at V and 5 bases at J, with 17 bases between the two ends. CDR1 PRHDT and CDR2 FYEKMQ come from the germline V gene (reference sequence). CDR3 length: 15 residues. The chain's CDR3 is CASSGGSSEEDTQYF. CDR3 nucleotide sequence: TGTGCCAGCAGCGGAGGGTCCTCCGAAGAAGATACGCAGTATTTT.

The chain has TRBV5-4 and TRBJ1-1; 9 bases match TRBD1. Germline CDR1 is SGHNT and CDR2 is YYREEE (reference sequence). The CDR3 runs 16 residues. Germline trimming cut 4 bases from V and 2 bases from J; bases unmatched to any gene: 9. CDR3 in DNA: TGTGCCAGCAGCAAGGGACAGGGCGGAGGAAACACTGAAGCTTTCTTT. It specifies CASSKGQGGGNTEAFF.

This clone was detected once. The genes are TRBV18 and TRBJ2-1, with D perhaps matching TRBD2 (5 bases). The CDR3 is made up of 13 amino acids. Between the trimmed V and J ends, which lost 6 bases and 7 bases, there was a span of 13 bases. Germline values: CDR1 KGHSH, CDR2 LQKENI. CDR3 DNA sequence: TGTGCCAGCTCCTTGGGAGCAGAGAATGAGCAGTTCTTC. Encoded protein: CASSLGAENEQFF. Full variable domain (rest looked up from reference TRBV18 and TRBJ2-1): NAGVMQNPRHLVRRRGQEARLRCSPMKGHSHVYWYRQLPEEGLKFMVYLQKENIIDESGMPKERFSAEFPKEGPSILRIQQVVRGDSAAYFCASSLGAENEQFFGPGTRLTVL.

The rearrangement links TRBV27 to TRBJ2-7; 12 nucleotides line up with TRBD2. This CDR3 has 18 residues. Germline V gene sequence: CDR1 MNHEY, CDR2 SMNVEV (reference sequence). J gave up 0 bases and V 0 bases, and 6 bases lay outside the gene matches. The CDR3 region has the DNA TGTGCCAGCAGTTTATCGCATGGGACTAGCGGGCGCTCCTACGAGCAGTACTTC. It translates to CASSLSHGTSGRSYEQYF.

The chain has TRBV10-2 and TRBJ2-7; 14 nucleotides line up with TRBD2. The germline gives CDR1 WSHSY, CDR2 SAAADI. The J segment lost 3 bases and the V segment lost 6 bases, leaving 7 bases of the junction unmatched. The CDR3 is made up of 16 amino acids. The CDR3 sequence: CASRKQGTSGSYEQYF. The CDR3 DNA reads as TGCGCCAGCAGGAAACAGGGGACTAGCGGGAGCTACGAGCAGTACTTC.

The V and J genes are TRBV18 and TRBJ2-7; TRBD2 is a possible D gene (6 bases). This CDR3 spans 15 amino acids. Germline CDR1 and CDR2: KGHSH and LQKENI. Deletions cut 8 bases from V and 5 bases from J, with 22 bases between. The CDR3 sequence: CASASSGVDLNEQYF. CDR3 bases: TGTGCCAGCGCGTCCTCGGGGGTAGATTTAAACGAGCAGTACTTC.

The gene calls are TRBV19 and TRBJ2-7, with 11 bases identical to TRBD1. V lost 4 bases and J lost 2; bases outside the gene matches: 4. CDR3 length: 15 residues. Germline V CDR1 and CDR2: LNHDA, SQIVND (reference sequence). CDR3: CASSKGGQGAYEQYF. In DNA, the CDR3 is TGTGCCAGTAGTAAGGGGGGACAGGGGGCCTACGAGCAGTACTTC.

The CDR3 spells CASSFGLPDTQYF. CDR3 nucleotide sequence: TGTGCCAGCAGCTTCGGACTACCAGATACGCAGTATTTT. J is TRBJ2-3 and V is TRBV7-2; weak D call: TRBD2 (6 bases). The CDR3 length is 13 residues. Trimming took off 3 bases at V and 4 bases at J, with 8 bases between the two ends. CDR1 SGHTA and CDR2 FQGNSA come from the germline V gene.

This clone has just a few counts. The V call is TRBV11-2, the J call TRBJ2-7, with D possibly TRBD1 on 6 matching bases. The CDR3 consists of 15 residues. Germline CDR1 SGHAT, CDR2 FQNNGV. With 3 bases removed from V and 0 bases from J, the gap between germline ends came to 12 bases. This chain's CDR3 is CASSFGLGASYEQYF. The CDR3 bases are TGTGCCAGCAGCTTCGGGCTGGGGGCCTCCTACGAGCAGTACTTC.

This clone was detected only once. This chain connects TRBV29-1 to TRBJ2-7; D might be TRBD2 (6 bases). CDR3 length: 12 residues. The germline CDR1 and CDR2 sequences are SQVTM and ANQGSEA. V lost 6 bases and J 6 bases, leaving 15 bases between the germline ends. The CDR3 reads CSVRDGGSEQYF. In nucleotides, the CDR3 is TGCAGCGTGCGGGACGGAGGGTCCGAGCAGTACTTC.

The rearrangement joins TRBV10-1 to TRBJ1-3; D unresolved. The V gene's germline CDR1 is WNHNN and CDR2 SYGVQD (reference sequence). Trimming removed 3 bases at V and 0 bases at J, with 9 bases between. The CDR3 runs 15 residues. The CDR3 bases are TGCGCCAGCAGTGACCAGCGAACCTCTGGAAACACCATATATTTT. Translation gives CASSDQRTSGNTIYF.

This rearrangement joins TRBV9 to TRBJ2-2; 7 nucleotides agree with TRBD1. CDR1 and CDR2 (germline): SGDLS, YYNGEE. The CDR3 sequence is 16 residues long. The J segment lost 1 base and the V segment lost 3 bases, leaving 6 bases of the junction unmatched. The CDR3 DNA is TGTGCCAGCAGCGCGCGGACAGGTGGGAACACCGGGGAGCTGTTTTTT. Translating gives CASSARTGGNTGELFF.

The chain couples TRBV7-9 to TRBJ1-6, with D perhaps matching TRBD1 (6 bases). Trimming cost V 1 base and J 5 bases, with 15 bases left between them. The CDR3 has 17 residues. CDR1 and CDR2 (germline): SEHNR, FQNEAQ (reference sequence). CDR3 coding DNA: TGTGCCAGCAGCTTAGTGAGGGGGGGCGCAGATAATTCACCCCTCCACTTT. Translation gives CASSLVRGGADNSPLHF.

The genes are TRBV6-5 and TRBJ2-2, with TRBD1 identical over 8 bases. This CDR3 is built from 15 residues. V was clipped by 4 bases and J by 6 bases; unmatched bases: 7. Germline CDR1 reads MNHEY; CDR2 reads SVGAGI. CDR3 coding DNA: TGTGCCAGCAGTTCGGACAGGGTAAAGGCCGGGGAGCTGTTTTTT. Its protein product is CASSSDRVKAGELFF.

The chain carries TRBV2 and TRBJ1-2; tentatively, D is TRBD1 (6 bases). The CDR3 is 11 residues long. V shed 9 bases and J shed 4 bases, with 9 bases lying between them. The germline V gene has CDR1 SNHLY and CDR2 FYNNEI. The CDR3: CARQGFYGYTF. The CDR3 DNA reads as TGTGCCAGACAGGGTTTCTATGGCTACACCTTC.

The chain carries TRBV28 and TRBJ2-7; possibly TRBD1 for D (6 bases). V lost 0 bases and J lost 4, with 16 bases in between. This CDR3 has 16 residues. Germline CDR1 reads MDHEN; CDR2 reads SYDVKM. The CDR3 DNA follows: TGTGCCAGCAGTTTATGGCAGATGACAGGAAAATACGAGCAGTACTTC. This gives the protein CASSLWQMTGKYEQYF. Looking up the rest from reference TRBV28 and TRBJ2-7 gives the full variable domain: DVKVTQSSRYLVKRTGEKVFLECVQDMDHENMFWYRQDPGLGLRLIYFSYDVKMKEKGDIPEGYSVSREKKERFSLILESASTNQTSMYLCASSLWQMTGKYEQYFGPGTRLTVT.

The rearrangement uses TRBV19 and TRBJ2-1; TRBD2 matches at 14 bases. J gave up 10 bases and V 3 bases, and 5 bases lay outside the gene matches. The germline V gene encodes CDR1 LNHDA and CDR2 SQIVND (reference sequence). CDR3 length: 15 amino acids. The CDR3 DNA sequence: TGTGCCAGTAGTATCGGACTAGCGGGAGGCTTGGAGCAGTTCTTC. This codes for CASSIGLAGGLEQFF.

The chain joins TRBV4-1 to TRBJ1-1; TRBD1 is a possible D gene (5 bases). V was cut by 0 bases and J by 0 bases, with 8 bases left in between. The CDR3 covers 15 residues. Germline V lookup: CDR1 MGHRA, CDR2 YSYEKL. The CDR3 DNA follows: TGCGCCAGCAGCCAAGAAAGGACACTGAACACTGAAGCTTTCTTT. Protein product: CASSQERTLNTEAFF.

The rearrangement links TRBV7-8 to TRBJ2-1; D not resolved. The CDR3 is made up of 18 amino acids. With 4 bases removed from V and 0 bases from J, the gap between germline ends came to 19 bases. Germline V lookup: CDR1 SGHVS, CDR2 FQNEAQ. The CDR3 nucleotides are TGTGCCAGCAGCTACCGAGCGAGAACGGCGAGCTCCTACAATGAGCAGTTCTTC. It yields the protein CASSYRARTASSYNEQFF.

This sequence joins TRBV3-1 (or the pseudogene TRBV3-2) and TRBJ1-6, with TRBD1 identical over 10 bases. The V segment lost 2 bases and the J segment 9 bases; nucleotides outside the gene matches: 4. The CDR3 loop spans 15 amino acids. Germline V gives CDR1 LGHDT, CDR2 YNNKEL (reference sequence). The CDR3 loop is CASSQLGQGSSPLHF. For the CDR3, the DNA is TGTGCCAGCAGCCAATTGGGACAGGGGAGTTCACCCCTCCACTTT.

This rearrangement joins TRBV9 to TRBJ1-1; 7 nucleotides match TRBD1. This CDR3 contains 15 residues. The V gene's germline CDR1 is SGDLS and CDR2 YYNGEE. After removal of 4 bases from V and 11 bases from J, the junction contained 17 bases not matched to a gene. CDR3 nucleotides: TGTGCCAGCAGCCCCGCCGGGACAGCCAGGAGTTTGGCTTTCTTT. Translating it yields CASSPAGTARSLAFF.

The rearrangement links TRBV7-6 to TRBJ1-1, with TRBD1 matching over 7 bases. J gave up 4 bases and V 5 bases, and 7 bases lay outside the gene matches. The CDR3 consists of 14 residues. Germline V gene data show CDR1 as SGHVS and CDR2 as FNYEAQ. In nucleotides, the CDR3 is TGTGCCAGCAGCCCAACGACAGGGATCACTGAAGCTTTCTTT. Protein product: CASSPTTGITEAFF.